A selection of T cell receptor beta chains follows, all from one sample in a study of regulatory T cells in long-lasting Graves disease. Using its own MiXCR run on the multiplex PCR reads, TCRdb lists one record per CDR3 protein. The sample has some 370,000 distinct CDR3 sequences; around 21% are singletons. Sample: peripheral blood mononuclear cells (PBMCs), taken when the disease was refractory, from a patient treated with antithyroid drugs. These TCRs come from a female donor with Graves disease. CDR3s include the opening cysteine and the closing phenylalanine or tryptophan. A D gene is named only where the DNA matches it firmly. Expanded clones are given a class, and other clones once, few, many or no size at all.

CDR3aa	len	abundance	v_gene	j_gene	d_gene
CSARGDRGVYEQYF	14	few	TRBV20-1	TRBJ2-7	TRBD1
CSARPPYQETQYF	13	many	TRBV20-1	TRBJ2-5	NA
CASRGVGKNIQYF	13	few	TRBV28	TRBJ2-4	NA
CASRPGGASNEKLFF	15	many	TRBV28	TRBJ1-4	NA
CAGSIASNQPQHF	13	NA	TRBV6-1	TRBJ1-5	NA
CASWGGPYTEAFF	13	many	TRBV27	TRBJ1-1	NA
CSARPLAGGVYEQYF	15	NA	TRBV20-1	TRBJ2-7	TRBD2
CSVGGYTF	8	NA	TRBV29-1	TRBJ1-2	NA
CSPGSEGQGKGYTF	14	many	TRBV20-1	TRBJ1-2	TRBD1
CASIQAGGTGELFF	14	NA	TRBV19	TRBJ2-2	TRBD2
CASSLTSGSSNEQFF	15	NA	TRBV28	TRBJ2-1	TRBD2
CASSPTDNSPLHF	13	NA	TRBV5-1	TRBJ1-6	NA
CASSLVTRYEQYF	13	many	TRBV7-2	TRBJ2-7	NA
CASSQELGTREETQYF	16	NA	TRBV7-8	TRBJ2-5	TRBD2